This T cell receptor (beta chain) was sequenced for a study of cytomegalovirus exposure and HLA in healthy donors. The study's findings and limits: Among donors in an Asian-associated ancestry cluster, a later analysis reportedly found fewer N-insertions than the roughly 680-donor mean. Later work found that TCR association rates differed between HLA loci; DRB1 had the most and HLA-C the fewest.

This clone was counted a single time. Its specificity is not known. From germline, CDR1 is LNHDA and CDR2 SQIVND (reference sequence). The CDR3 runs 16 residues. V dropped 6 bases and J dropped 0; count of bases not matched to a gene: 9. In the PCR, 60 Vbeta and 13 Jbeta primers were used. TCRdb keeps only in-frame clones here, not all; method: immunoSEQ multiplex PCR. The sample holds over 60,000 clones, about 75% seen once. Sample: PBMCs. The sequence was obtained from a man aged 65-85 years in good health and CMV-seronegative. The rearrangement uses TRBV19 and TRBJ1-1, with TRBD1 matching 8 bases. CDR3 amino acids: CASSRTGGRVNTEAFF. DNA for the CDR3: TGTGCCAGTAGCCGCACAGGGGGGAGAGTGAACACTGAAGCTTTCTTT.